Each of the 12 T cell receptor beta chains below was sequenced from the same sample in a study of low-dose radiotherapy and immunotherapy resistance in tumors. Time point reported: before trial treatment. Alpha and beta chains were covered, as first-strand cDNA relied on TRAV- and TRBV-specific primers. Over about 19 PCR cycles, TCRs were amplified from a constant-region primer and V-primer adapter. TCRdb used MiXCR to reprocess the reads, holding one entry per CDR3 protein. The sample lists 60,000 or so distinct CDR3 sequences; approximately 26% were seen once. This specimen was PBMCs, taken before treatment. The receptors originated from a male donor with rectosigmoid adenocarcinoma.

In this sample, this clonotype turned up many times. The chain is built from TRBV28 and TRBJ2-7; 7 positions agree with TRBD1. Germline CDR1 and CDR2: MDHEN and SYDVKM. This CDR3 spans 13 amino acids. The trim removed 7 bases at V and 2 bases at J, leaving 5 bases unmatched. This CDR3 reads CASNPGQTYEQYF. The CDR3 DNA reads TGTGCCAGCAATCCGGGACAGACCTACGAGCAGTACTTC.

This clonotype was recorded many times. The chain joins TRBV7-8 to TRBJ2-5, with 9 bases that match TRBD1. In germline, CDR1 is SGHVS, CDR2 FQNEAQ. V trimming: 3 bases; J trimming: 4 bases; junction bases outside the gene matches: 9. This CDR3 spans 16 amino acids. This chain's CDR3 is CASSFGGTGYGETQYF. Here the CDR3 DNA reads TGTGCCAGCAGCTTCGGCGGGACAGGGTATGGAGAGACCCAGTACTTC.

This clonotype has at least ten counts. The chain recombines TRBV24-1 with TRBJ2-3; maybe TRBD2 (5 bases). V was cut by 9 bases and J by 8 bases, with 23 bases left in between. Germline V gives CDR1 KGHDR, CDR2 SFDVKD. The CDR3 has 15 amino acids. In nucleotides, the CDR3 is TGTGCCACCTCAAACCTTGGAGGTACCCGTGGTACGCAGTATTTT. Translating gives CATSNLGGTRGTQYF.

The sample holds many counts of this clonotype. The V call is TRBV3-1, the J call TRBJ1-1; D perhaps matches TRBD1 (6 bases). This CDR3 has 15 residues. Trimming stripped 3 bases from V and 2 bases from J, with 13 bases between. Germline V gene data show CDR1 as LGHDT and CDR2 as YNNKEL (reference sequence). CDR3 loop: CASSHGPDSNTEAFF. CDR3 coding DNA: TGTGCCAGCAGCCACGGTCCGGACAGTAACACTGAAGCTTTCTTT. The variable domain in full, with the rest retrieved from reference TRBV3-1 and TRBJ1-1, is DTAVSQTPKYLVTQMGNDKSIKCEQNLGHDTMYWYKQDSKKFLKIMFSYNNKELIINETVPNRFSPKSPDKAHLNLHINSLELGDSAVYFCASSHGPDSNTEAFFGQGTRLTVV.

Judged by abundance, this clonotype is medium-sized. The chain couples TRBV6-2 or TRBV6-3 to TRBJ2-7; TRBD2 might be the D (6 bases). V lost 6 bases to trimming and J lost 5 bases, with 17 bases between them. The germline V gene encodes CDR1 MNHEY and CDR2 SVGEGT. The CDR3 covers 14 residues. The CDR3 DNA reads as TGTGCCAGCAGCTCGACCCAGGGCGGGGACGAGCAGTACTTC. Its protein is CASSSTQGGDEQYF.

Concerning this clonotype: Only one base separates this from a far larger clonotype, so it likely reflects a read error. This sequence joins TRBV28 and TRBJ2-5, with no clear D. The DNA end lines up better with TRBJ2-7; the J call may be wrong. The CDR3 runs to 12 residues. CDR1 is MDHEN and CDR2 is SYDVKM in the germline V gene. CDR3 bases: TGTGCCAGCTCTACGGACTCCTACGAGCAGTACTTC. This gives the protein CASSTDSYEQYF.

On this clonotype itself: With only one base between it and a far larger clone, this is likely a read error. The V gene is TRBV6-7, the J gene TRBJ2-1; TRBD2 matches at 10 bases. TRBV6-7 is an ORF, and what it does is uncertain. The CDR3 extends over 17 amino acids. The V gene end was trimmed by 6 bases and the J gene end by 5 bases; junction bases not matched to a gene: 13. The CDR3 protein is CASSSGTSERANNEQFF. CDR3 DNA sequence: TGTGCCAGCAGCTCCGGGACTAGCGAGAGGGCCAACAATGAGCAGTTCTTC.

The CDR3 DNA reads as TGCGCCAGCAGTGAGGATCGCAGGGGTAGCTATGGCTACACCTTC. Amino acid sequence: CASSEDRRGSYGYTF. This chain joins TRBV10-1 and TRBJ1-2; TRBD1 might be the D (6 bases). Germline V gives CDR1 WNHNN, CDR2 SYGVQD (reference sequence). The ends were cut back, 2 bases at V and 4 bases at J, with 14 bases in the middle. This CDR3 spans 15 amino acids.

The rearrangement uses TRBV6-8 and TRBJ2-1, with D possibly matching TRBD2 (5 bases). V shed 6 bases and J shed 0 bases, with 12 bases lying between them. The length of the CDR3 is 15 residues. The germline gives CDR1 MNHGY, CDR2 SAAAGT. The CDR3 DNA is TGTGCCAGCAGGGGATCAGGAGGCTCCTACAATGAGCAGTTCTTC. It encodes CASRGSGGSYNEQFF.

This clonotype was seen at least ten times. The chain combines TRBV11-2 with TRBJ2-5, with D hard to call. V was cut by 6 bases and J by 5 bases, with 13 bases left in between. CDR1 and CDR2 (germline): SGHAT, FQNNGV. This CDR3 has 13 residues. CDR3 loop: CASSKAPGETQYF. The CDR3 nucleotides read TGTGCCAGCAGTAAGGCCCCTGGGGAGACCCAGTACTTC.

The table lists this clonotype with many counts. This chain links TRBV28 with TRBJ2-7; the D is unclear. The CDR3 runs to 13 residues. The V gene lost 8 bases and the J gene lost 4 bases, with 15 bases spanning the gap. The germline gives CDR1 MDHEN, CDR2 SYDVKM. CDR3 in amino acids: CASGQGQAYEQYF. The CDR3 DNA sequence: TGTGCCAGCGGTCAAGGGCAGGCTTACGAGCAGTACTTC. The variable domain in full, with the rest retrieved from reference TRBV28 and TRBJ2-7, is DVKVTQSSRYLVKRTGEKVFLECVQDMDHENMFWYRQDPGLGLRLIYFSYDVKMKEKGDIPEGYSVSREKKERFSLILESASTNQTSMYLCASGQGQAYEQYFGPGTRLTVT.

This clonotype was picked up many times. The chain has TRBV20-1 and TRBJ1-1; weak D call: TRBD1 (5 bases). CDR1 is DFQATT, CDR2 SNEGSKA, per germline (reference sequence). V was shortened by 6 bases and J by 1 base, with 15 bases between the two germline ends. The CDR3 sequence is 14 residues long. The CDR3 bases are TGCAGTGCCCGGGACCTTACAGGGAACACTGAAGCTTTCTTT. Translating it yields CSARDLTGNTEAFF.